One sample yielded the 30 T cell receptor beta chains listed below, sequenced in a study of lymphopenia after photon versus proton radiotherapy. Sequencing was performed with immunoSEQ multiplex PCR; in TCRdb, only in-frame clones are kept and a portion is missing. The sample includes 89,000 or so clones, around four fifths of them seen just once. This sample comprised peripheral blood, obtained from a patient treated with proton-based radiotherapy. The source is a man aged 55 to 70 with pancreatic cancer.

The chain carries TRBV18 and TRBJ1-1; TRBD1 agrees at 7 bases. Unmatched junction bases numbered 6, after V lost 4 bases and J lost 1 base. Germline V gene sequence: CDR1 KGHSH, CDR2 LQKENI. This CDR3 has 15 residues. This CDR3 reads CASSLTGQTNTEAFF. The CDR3 nucleotides read TGTGCCAGCTCACTCACGGGACAGACGAACACTGAAGCTTTCTTT.

The chain carries TRBV5-1 and TRBJ1-2, with TRBD1 matching over 12 bases. The CDR3 spans 15 residues. The ends lost 7 bases at V and 8 bases at J; junction bases unmatched: 12. The germline CDR1 and CDR2 sequences are SGHRS and YFSETQ. CDR3 bases: TGCGCCAGCTCTAAAACCGGGACAGGGGGCTTAGGCTACACCTTC. Translating it yields CASSKTGTGGLGYTF.

The chain recombines TRBV28 with TRBJ1-2, with D tentatively TRBD1 (5 bases). The V end lost 2 bases, the J end lost 11 bases, and 9 bases lay between the germline ends. Germline V CDR1 and CDR2: MDHEN, SYDVKM. The CDR3 loop spans 11 amino acids. The CDR3 DNA follows: TGTGCCAGCAGTTTAGGCAGGGAGTACACCTTC. Its translation: CASSLGREYTF.

This clone has more than one count but fewer than ten. The junction does not match germline at one end; this may be a read error. V is TRBV30 and J is TRBJ2-7, with D hard to call. CDR1 GTSNPN and CDR2 SVGIG come from the germline V gene (reference sequence). The CDR3 runs 11 residues. This chain's CDR3 is CAWSVGLSEIF. The DNA for the CDR3 is TGTGCCTGGAGTGTAGGCCTGTCCGAAATCTTC.

V is TRBV5-1 and J is TRBJ2-7, with D possibly matching TRBD2 (6 bases). With 4 bases removed from V and 7 bases from J, the gap between germline ends came to 18 bases. CDR1 is SGHRS, CDR2 YFSETQ, per germline. CDR3 length equals 14 residues. Here the CDR3 DNA reads TGCGCCAGCAGCCATAGGAGGGGAGAAGGGGAGCAGTACTTC. Its translation: CASSHRRGEGEQYF. Full variable domain (outside the CDR3, taken from reference TRBV5-1 and TRBJ2-7): KAGVTQTPRYLIKTRGQQVTLSCSPISGHRSVSWYQQTPGQGLQFLFEYFSETQRNKGNFPGRFSGRQFSNSRSEMNVSTLELGDSALYLCASSHRRGEGEQYFGPGTRLTVT.

V gene TRBV7-8 combines with J gene TRBJ2-1; D gene uncertain. Germline V lookup: CDR1 SGHVS, CDR2 FQNEAQ. The CDR3 contains 18 residues. Trimming pared 0 bases from V and 0 bases from J, leaving 15 bases between. The CDR3 DNA reads TGTGCCAGCAGCTTAGCGAGGAGAGGCAGAGCCTCCTACAATGAGCAGTTCTTC. This translates into CASSLARRGRASYNEQFF.

The V call is TRBV28, the J call TRBJ1-4; D is uncertain. Between the trimmed V and J ends, which lost 3 bases and 8 bases, there was a span of 16 bases. The CDR3 consists of 15 residues. Germline CDR1 and CDR2: MDHEN and SYDVKM. The CDR3 loop is CASSFRRSLGEKLFF. Here the CDR3 DNA reads TGTGCCAGCAGTTTCCGTCGTTCTTTAGGCGAAAAACTGTTTTTT.

The chain has TRBV5-8 and TRBJ1-5, with D maybe TRBD1 (6 bases). In germline, CDR1 is SGHTS, CDR2 YDEGEE. V was cut by 4 bases and J by 4 bases, with 15 bases left in between. The CDR3 sequence is 15 residues long. The CDR3 loop reads CASSGGGTVNQPQHF. The CDR3 DNA sequence: TGTGCCAGCAGCGGAGGGGGAACTGTGAATCAGCCCCAGCATTTT.

The genes are TRBV18 and TRBJ2-7; D gene uncertain. Trimming pared 4 bases from V and 2 bases from J, leaving 9 bases between. The germline gives CDR1 KGHSH, CDR2 LQKENI. The CDR3 is made up of 13 amino acids. The CDR3 bases are TGTGCCAGCTCACTCTTAGAGACCTACGAGCAGTACTTC. It codes for CASSLLETYEQYF. The full variable domain, completed using reference TRBV18 and TRBJ2-7, is NAGVMQNPRHLVRRRGQEARLRCSPMKGHSHVYWYRQLPEEGLKFMVYLQKENIIDESGMPKERFSAEFPKEGPSILRIQQVVRGDSAAYFCASSLLETYEQYFGPGTRLTVT.

The chain carries TRBV7-3 and TRBJ2-1, with a weak D call TRBD2 (5 bases). Germline CDR1 reads SGHTA; CDR2 reads FQGTGA. Between the trimmed V and J ends, which lost 1 base and 4 bases, there was a span of 8 bases. The CDR3 totals 14 residues. As DNA, the CDR3 is TGTGCCAGCAGCTTAAGAGGGAGATACAATGAGCAGTTCTTC. Protein product: CASSLRGRYNEQFF.

The chain couples TRBV19 to TRBJ2-3, with a weak D call TRBD2 (5 bases). The CDR3 extends over 13 amino acids. Trimming pared 7 bases from V and 6 bases from J, leaving 14 bases between. The germline gives CDR1 LNHDA, CDR2 SQIVND (reference sequence). CDR3 nucleotide sequence: TGTGCCAGTAAACGCATACCGGGGGATACGCAGTATTTT. Amino acid sequence: CASKRIPGDTQYF.

The gene calls are TRBV7-6 and TRBJ2-7; maybe TRBD2 (5 bases). Trimming pared 1 base from V and 2 bases from J, leaving 9 bases between. The CDR3 has 14 amino acids. Germline V gene lookup returns CDR1 SGHVS and CDR2 FNYEAQ. The CDR3: CASSLEPSTYEQYF. CDR3 sequence (DNA): TGTGCCAGCAGCTTAGAGCCTAGCACCTACGAGCAGTACTTC.

The chain combines TRBV7-2 with TRBJ2-1; no firm D call. Germline lookup yields CDR1 SGHTA and CDR2 FQGNSA. Trimming removed 1 base at V and 7 bases at J, with 8 bases between. The CDR3 runs 13 residues. The CDR3 loop reads CASSLVEGNEQFF. DNA for the CDR3: TGTGCCAGCAGCTTAGTTGAAGGTAATGAGCAGTTCTTC.

The genes are TRBV28 and TRBJ2-7, with 8 bases matching TRBD1. Per germline, CDR1 MDHEN and CDR2 SYDVKM. The CDR3 is 18 amino acids. Losses at the gene ends were 6 bases for V and 0 bases for J; bases not matched to a gene: 16. This CDR3 is CASSRRNLRDRTSYEQYF. The CDR3 nucleotides read TGTGCCAGCAGCCGACGGAACCTCCGGGACAGGACCTCCTACGAGCAGTACTTC. Supplemented by reference TRBV28 and TRBJ2-7, the full variable domain reads DVKVTQSSRYLVKRTGEKVFLECVQDMDHENMFWYRQDPGLGLRLIYFSYDVKMKEKGDIPEGYSVSREKKERFSLILESASTNQTSMYLCASSRRNLRDRTSYEQYFGPGTRLTVT.

The CDR3 region is CASSLFSNQPQHF. In DNA, the CDR3 is TGCGCCAGCAGCTTGTTTAGCAATCAGCCCCAGCATTTT. This rearrangement joins TRBV5-1 to TRBJ1-5; D unclear. V lost 1 base to trimming and J lost 0 bases, with 2 bases between them. The CDR3 sequence is 13 residues long. The V gene's germline CDR1 is SGHRS and CDR2 YFSETQ. Combining the CDR3 with reference TRBV5-1 and TRBJ1-5 gives the whole variable domain KAGVTQTPRYLIKTRGQQVTLSCSPISGHRSVSWYQQTPGQGLQFLFEYFSETQRNKGNFPGRFSGRQFSNSRSEMNVSTLELGDSALYLCASSLFSNQPQHFGDGTRLSIL.

The CDR3 sequence is CASSPWAGGQETQYF. CDR3 DNA: TGTGCCAGCAGCCCCTGGGCGGGGGGTCAAGAGACCCAGTACTTC. The rearrangement joins TRBV11-3 to TRBJ2-5, with 8 nucleotides matching TRBD2. V was clipped by 5 bases and J by 2 bases; unmatched bases: 7. Germline CDR1 reads SGHNT; CDR2 reads YENEEA. This CDR3 is 15 amino acids long.

This chain connects TRBV5-1 to TRBJ1-1; 7 bases are a match to TRBD1. CDR1 and CDR2 (germline): SGHRS, YFSETQ. This CDR3 contains 15 residues. Trimming cost V 3 bases and J 5 bases; bases outside gene matches: 10. The CDR3 sequence: CASSSVRQGGTEAFF. CDR3 nucleotides: TGCGCCAGCAGCTCAGTCCGACAGGGAGGAACTGAAGCTTTCTTT.

This clone showed up just a few times. The rearrangement joins TRBV6-5 to TRBJ2-7; D ambiguous. The CDR3 runs 13 residues. Germline CDR1 and CDR2: MNHEY and SVGAGI. V shed 0 bases and J shed 7 bases, with 10 bases lying between them. CDR3 loop: CASSYSQLREQYF. Written as DNA, the CDR3 is TGTGCCAGCAGTTACTCACAGCTCAGGGAGCAGTACTTC.

The CDR3 nucleotides read TGTGCCAGCAGAGGGACAGACCGCAATCAGCCCCAGCATTTT. This gives the protein CASRGTDRNQPQHF. The chain combines TRBV6-6 with TRBJ1-5; 7 nucleotides match TRBD1. V shed 6 bases, J shed 2 bases, and the junction held 4 bases outside the gene matches. Per germline, CDR1 MNHNY and CDR2 SVGAGI (reference sequence). The CDR3 has 14 residues.

The rearrangement uses TRBV9 and TRBJ2-1; 7 bases agree with TRBD2. Germline V gene lookup returns CDR1 SGDLS and CDR2 YYNGEE. V gave up 3 bases and J gave up 6 bases; unmatched junction bases: 15. The CDR3 length is 17 residues. In DNA form, the CDR3 reads TGTGCCAGCAGCGCCCAAGAGGGAGGGGCAGTGTTCAATGAGCAGTTCTTC. Translating gives CASSAQEGGAVFNEQFF.

The J gene is TRBJ2-7, the V gene TRBV28; possibly TRBD2 for D (5 bases). In germline, CDR1 is MDHEN, CDR2 SYDVKM. The CDR3 totals 11 residues. The V and J ends lost 10 bases and 3 bases respectively, with 10 bases between them. The CDR3 DNA reads as TGTGCCACCACTCGGGGCTACGAGCAGTACTTC. Amino acids: CATTRGYEQYF.

In its sample, this clone was seen once. The V call is TRBV7-2, the J call TRBJ2-7; TRBD2 matches at 12 bases. V shed 5 bases, J shed 6 bases, and the junction held 20 bases outside the gene matches. CDR3 size: 19 residues. Germline assignment: CDR1 SGHTA and CDR2 FQGNSA. The CDR3 reads CASSPTLGTSGRKGLEQYF. The CDR3 bases are TGTGCCAGCAGCCCAACTCTCGGGACTAGCGGGCGCAAGGGGCTCGAGCAGTACTTC.

This sequence joins TRBV6-5 and TRBJ1-4; D gene unclear. The V end was cut by 4 bases, the J end by 4 bases, with 7 bases between. This CDR3 has 13 amino acids. Per germline, CDR1 MNHEY and CDR2 SVGAGI. This CDR3 reads CASSSLLNEKLFF. The CDR3 nucleotides are TGTGCCAGCAGTTCCCTTCTTAATGAAAAACTGTTTTTT.

This clone has only one observation. The chain is built from TRBV28 and TRBJ2-7; the D gene is possibly TRBD2 (5 bases). The CDR3 loop spans 13 amino acids. Trimming stripped 5 bases from V and 2 bases from J, with 10 bases between. Per the germline V gene, CDR1 is MDHEN and CDR2 is SYDVKM. CDR3 DNA: TGTGCCAGCAGTCCCTCCGGGGCCTACGAGCAGTACTTC. Encoded protein: CASSPSGAYEQYF.

The CDR3 is CASHGGGHLSGANVLTF. The CDR3 DNA follows: TGTGCCAGTCATGGCGGGGGCCATCTCTCTGGGGCCAACGTCCTGACTTTC. This rearrangement joins TRBV7-9 to TRBJ2-6; D is perhaps TRBD2 (7 bases). V lost 9 bases and J lost 0, with 18 bases in between. CDR3 length equals 17 residues. Germline loops: CDR1 SEHNR, CDR2 FQNEAQ (reference sequence).

This clone has a single count. The chain joins TRBV19 to TRBJ2-5; D ambiguous. CDR3 length: 14 residues. CDR1 and CDR2 from the germline V gene are LNHDA and SQIVND (reference sequence). With 5 bases removed from V and 0 bases from J, the gap between germline ends came to 10 bases. Written as DNA, the CDR3 is TGTGCCAGTAGTTCCCGCAGCCACCAAGAGACCCAGTACTTC. Residues: CASSSRSHQETQYF.

This clone was observed once. The V gene is TRBV14, the J gene TRBJ2-1; TRBD2 aligns across 9 bases. The length of the CDR3 is 16 residues. V lost 2 bases and J lost 7; bases outside the gene matches: 9. Germline V CDR1 and CDR2: SGHDN, FVKESK. The CDR3 nucleotides read TGTGCCAGCAGCCAAATGAGACTAGCGGATGGGAATGAGCAGTTCTTC. It is translated as CASSQMRLADGNEQFF.

This clone was picked up a small number of times. The chain joins TRBV19 to TRBJ2-3, with TRBD2 matching 13 bases. The CDR3 runs to 17 residues. Trimming removed 2 bases from V and 1 base from J; junction bases left unmatched: 3. CDR1 and CDR2 (germline): LNHDA, SQIVND (reference sequence). The CDR3 DNA is TGTGCCAGTAGTATATTTGGACTAGCGGGAGGCACAGATACGCAGTATTTT. Translated: CASSIFGLAGGTDTQYF.

V usage is TRBV13 and J usage is TRBJ2-1, with 10 nucleotides matching TRBD2. The CDR3 consists of 19 residues. Germline V CDR1 and CDR2: PRHDT, FYEKMQ (reference sequence). The V and J ends lost 4 bases and 0 bases, in that order; junction bases with no gene match: 12. The CDR3 protein is CASSSRGASGGSSYNEQFF. Written as DNA, the CDR3 is TGTGCCAGCAGCTCCCGGGGGGCTAGCGGGGGAAGCTCCTACAATGAGCAGTTCTTC.

The J gene is TRBJ2-3, the V gene TRBV7-3; D is uncertain. Germline values: CDR1 SGHTA, CDR2 FQGTGA. There are 14 residues in the CDR3. The ends were cut back, 5 bases at V and 6 bases at J, with 15 bases in the middle. The CDR3 bases are TGTGCCAGCAGCCCCGGGCTCGGGTGGGATACGCAGTATTTT. Residues: CASSPGLGWDTQYF.